What follows is one TCR beta chain and its context. Its antigen is still unknown. Base qualities are not at hand, and no much larger clone is one base apart. This record belongs to a study of cytomegalovirus exposure and HLA in healthy donors (dated by TCRdb to between 2016 and 2019). Study-level background: According to a later analysis, the roughly 130 validation repertoires were produced on the same platform as the 700 or so repertoires of the first cohort. The study aimed to test whether cataloging public T cell receptors could reveal signatures of past pathogen exposure. A separate validation cohort of over a hundred different subjects was used in addition to the roughly 670-subject first cohort. The study combined high-throughput TCR immunosequencing, statistical association of individual TCRs with disease status, and machine learning to predict cytomegalovirus infection status. Beyond this particular receptor, the publication reports: The validation cohort had no HLA typing available for a later analysis, so co-occurrence within that cohort was assessed over all 110 or so repertoires. Most TCR sequences were seen in very few donors, while some public TCRs were found in many individuals. In vitro tests confirmed that a few of the cytomegalovirus-associated TCR beta chains recognize cytomegalovirus antigens. A later analysis found that TCRs clustered in the first cohort also tended to co-occur in the 95 to 150 validation repertoires, with just under 95% of cluster scores above 0. It was suggested by the authors that the approach could potentially be generalized to other disease states and immunological phenotypes. The classifier was reported to diagnose cytomegalovirus status with high specificity and sensitivity in both the original cohort and the validation cohort. In the study, approximately 150 TCR beta chains were listed as associated with cytomegalovirus.

The library came from the immunoSEQ multiplex PCR assay. In the authors' own workflow: A statistical classification framework was built to diagnose cytomegalovirus status from the catalog of TCR beta chain sequences. Drawn from immuneACCESS, this table holds only the in-frame rearrangements with V and J called that TCRdb kept. Clones are partly lost; checked studies trace under half to an unresolved V gene and leave the rest unexplained. V and J calls and clone size are those listed in that table; D and trimming were worked out from the DNA. For this sample the table gives 55,000 to 65,000 clones, of which approximately 94% were detected only once. The ten largest clones capture about 1% of the sample. Via the germline V gene, CDR1 is MDHEN and CDR2 SYDVKM. Measured from the cysteine to the phenylalanine, the CDR3 is 15 residues long. Kept here is only the CDR3 DNA, which spans 45 bases and is read in frame from base 1. Relative to germline, V is missing 2 bases and J is missing 2 bases, with 4 bases of the junction outside any gene match.

The donors were included in the validation cohort of over a hundred subjects, a group kept apart from the approximately 690-subject first cohort. The rearranged segments are TRBV28 and TRBJ2-7, with 9 central nucleotides matching TRBD2. This receptor was obtained from a man aged 18 to 35 in good health and CMV-seronegative. The sample taken for sequencing was PBMCs. The DNA reads as follows: TGTGCCAGCAGTTTACGTAGCGGGGGAACCTACGAGCAGTACTTC. This encodes CASSLRSGGTYEQYF.